The clone carrying this T cell receptor (beta chain) was seen only a few times. In TCRdb, the RACE reads were re-called with MiXCR into one record per CDR3 protein. The sample lists some 360,000 distinct CDR3 sequences, 5.1% occurring once. This specimen comes from a study of human T cells and chemical hapten exposure. The CDR3 spans 15 residues. In germline, CDR1 is MNHNY, CDR2 SVGAGI (reference sequence). V was clipped by 8 bases and J by 10 bases, with 25 bases between them. The time point here: pre-sensitization, week 0. Sample treatment: therapeutic diphenylcyclopropenone sensitization with weekly scalp DPC.

This sequence originates from a woman aged 45-59 years with alopecia areata. Some clones in this sample may be carry-over from other donors' samples. Sequences were derived from whole blood, sampled in connection with sensitization to the hapten diphenylcyclopropenone (DPC). The chain uses TRBV6-6 and TRBJ2-3; D possibly matches TRBD1 or TRBD2 (6 bases each). CDR3 DNA sequence: TGTGCCAGCGACTTATTAGGGGCATCCGGGGGCGCGCAGTATTTT. Amino acid sequence: CASDLLGASGGAQYF.